These 28 T cell receptor beta chains share one sample of origin, sequenced in a study of T cell changes during pregnancy in multiple sclerosis. TCRdb keeps only in-frame clones here, not all; method: immunoSEQ multiplex PCR. The table includes 50,000 to 75,000 clones, over 85% detected once. The source material was CD8+ T cells from peripheral blood mononuclear cells, sampled in the third trimester of pregnancy. The receptors were sampled from a female donor with multiple sclerosis, enrolled in a pregnancy study.

The chain links TRBV6-5 to TRBJ2-7; 8 positions match TRBD2. V shed 2 bases and J 7 bases; nucleotides not matched to a gene: 7. CDR3 length equals 14 residues. Germline loops: CDR1 MNHEY, CDR2 SVGAGI. DNA of the CDR3: TGTGCCAGCAGTTACCGGCCAGCGGGAGTAGAGCAGTACTTC. Translating gives CASSYRPAGVEQYF.

This chain uses TRBV29-1 with TRBJ2-7, with TRBD2 matching over 9 bases. The V gene end was trimmed by 7 bases and the J gene end by 7 bases; junction bases not matched to a gene: 11. This CDR3 contains 13 residues. The V gene's germline CDR1 is SQVTM and CDR2 ANQGSEA. CDR3 sequence: CSADFSGSGEQYF. The CDR3 nucleotides are TGCAGCGCCGATTTTAGCGGGAGCGGTGAGCAGTACTTC.

The V gene is TRBV29-1, the J gene TRBJ2-3; D uncertain. The CDR3 is made up of 12 amino acids. The germline CDR1 and CDR2 sequences are SQVTM and ANQGSEA. V was cut by 2 bases and J by 2 bases, with 5 bases left in between. The CDR3 bases are TGCAGCGTTGAAATCTACACAGATACGCAGTATTTT. The encoded protein is CSVEIYTDTQYF.

The chain has TRBV9 and TRBJ2-1; 14 positions agree with TRBD2. Per germline, CDR1 SGDLS and CDR2 YYNGEE. J was trimmed by 5 bases and V by 0 bases; bases with no gene match: 7. The CDR3 extends over 18 amino acids. The CDR3 loop is CASSVAQVGLAGDNEQFF. CDR3 nucleotides: TGTGCCAGCAGCGTAGCCCAAGTGGGACTAGCGGGAGACAATGAGCAGTTCTTC.

CDR3 in DNA: TGTGCCTGGAGTGGGGGACAGGGGCCCTCCAGACTGTTTTTT. It yields the protein CAWSGGQGPSRLFF. The chain couples TRBV30 to TRBJ1-4; 10 bases match TRBD1. Germline V gene data show CDR1 as GTSNPN and CDR2 as SVGIG (reference sequence). CDR3 length: 14 amino acids. Germline trimming cut 1 base from V and 13 bases from J; bases unmatched to any gene: 9.

V is TRBV4-1 and J is TRBJ2-1; 14 bases are shared with TRBD2. The CDR3 length is 17 residues. Germline V gene sequence: CDR1 MGHRA, CDR2 YSYEKL. Losses at the gene ends were 1 base for V and 7 bases for J; bases not matched to a gene: 6. This CDR3 is CASSQARGTSGSNEQFF. CDR3 DNA: TGCGCCAGCAGCCAAGCGAGGGGGACTAGCGGGAGTAATGAGCAGTTCTTC.

V and J are TRBV14 and TRBJ2-3; D might be TRBD1 (6 bases). Trimming took off 3 bases at V and 0 bases at J, with 10 bases between the two ends. Germline V gives CDR1 SGHDN, CDR2 FVKESK. This CDR3 spans 15 amino acids. The CDR3 bases are TGTGCCAGCAGCCAGCAGGGGATCAGCACAGATACGCAGTATTTT. This encodes CASSQQGISTDTQYF.

V gene TRBV7-9 combines with J gene TRBJ2-5, with a weak D call TRBD1 (5 bases). CDR3 size: 15 residues. From germline, CDR1 is SEHNR and CDR2 FQNEAQ (reference sequence). V gave up 1 base and J gave up 5 bases, with 14 bases separating them. CDR3 bases: TGTGCCAGCAGCTTAGACAGGTCCTTTAGGGAGACCCAGTACTTC. Its protein is CASSLDRSFRETQYF.

The chain uses TRBV27 and TRBJ2-7, with 8 positions matching TRBD2. Per the germline V gene, CDR1 is MNHEY and CDR2 is SMNVEV (reference sequence). This CDR3 is 14 amino acids long. With V trimmed by 5 bases and J by 4 bases, 7 bases remained unmatched. CDR3 in amino acids: CASSPYPGGYEQYF. DNA of the CDR3: TGTGCCAGCAGTCCCTACCCGGGAGGGTACGAGCAGTACTTC.

The chain combines TRBV7-9 with TRBJ2-7, with 7 bases fitting TRBD1. J gave up 6 bases and V 6 bases, and 8 bases lay outside the gene matches. This CDR3 comprises 13 residues. CDR1 and CDR2 (germline): SEHNR, FQNEAQ (reference sequence). The CDR3 reads CASRAVSGGEQYF. CDR3 in DNA: TGTGCCAGCAGGGCTGTTTCAGGGGGCGAGCAGTACTTC.

The genes are TRBV27 and TRBJ2-7; possibly TRBD1 for D (5 bases). Trimming left V 3 bases short and J 3 bases short, with 9 bases between. CDR1 MNHEY and CDR2 SMNVEV come from the germline V gene (reference sequence). The CDR3 has 13 amino acids. This CDR3 is CASSLTEDYEQYF. The CDR3, as DNA: TGTGCCAGCAGTTTGACAGAAGACTACGAGCAGTACTTC.

The CDR3 region is CASSLSAGQPQHF. The CDR3, as DNA: TGTGCCAGCAGTTTATCGGCAGGGCAGCCCCAGCATTTT. The gene calls are TRBV27 and TRBJ1-5, with a possible D match to TRBD1 (5 bases). V dropped 0 bases and J dropped 7 bases, with 7 bases sitting between them. The germline V gene encodes CDR1 MNHEY and CDR2 SMNVEV (reference sequence). The CDR3 has 13 residues.

The V gene is TRBV19, the J gene TRBJ2-7, with TRBD2 matching over 9 bases. J gave up 2 bases and V 3 bases, and 5 bases lay outside the gene matches. This CDR3 has 15 amino acids. Germline-derived CDR1 and CDR2 are LNHDA and SQIVND (reference sequence). The CDR3 bases are TGTGCCAGTAGTATGGGGCTAGCGGGGCCCTACGAGCAGTACTTC. Amino acid sequence: CASSMGLAGPYEQYF.

The chain uses TRBV9 and TRBJ2-1, with 10 bases that match TRBD1. The CDR3 consists of 16 residues. CDR1 is SGDLS and CDR2 is YYNGEE in the germline V gene. V gave up 0 bases and J gave up 9 bases; unmatched junction bases: 9. Here the CDR3 reads CASSVDGTGVRVEQFF. The CDR3 region has the DNA TGTGCCAGCAGCGTAGACGGGACAGGGGTGAGGGTTGAGCAGTTCTTC.

This chain joins TRBV27 and TRBJ1-5; D is unresolved. This CDR3 comprises 16 residues. V gave up 5 bases and J gave up 5 bases, with 19 bases separating them. Germline CDR1 is MNHEY and CDR2 is SMNVEV (reference sequence). In nucleotides, the CDR3 is TGTGCCAGCAGTCCAACACAAATCGATTTGGATCAGCCCCAGCATTTT. It yields the protein CASSPTQIDLDQPQHF.

The chain joins TRBV11-2 to TRBJ1-5, with D unclear. The ends were cut back, 4 bases at V and 0 bases at J, with 13 bases in the middle. CDR1 and CDR2 (germline): SGHAT, FQNNGV. This CDR3 contains 16 residues. DNA of the CDR3: TGTGCCAGCAGCTCTACCCTAGCACATAGCAATCAGCCCCAGCATTTT. Residues: CASSSTLAHSNQPQHF. The complete variable domain, with remaining parts taken from reference TRBV11-2 and TRBJ1-5, reads EAGVAQSPRYKIIEKRQSVAFWCNPISGHATLYWYQQILGQGPKLLIQFQNNGVVDDSQLPKDRFSAERLKGVDSTLKIQPAKLEDSAVYLCASSSTLAHSNQPQHFGDGTRLSIL.

This chain joins TRBV9 and TRBJ2-5; 10 nucleotides line up with TRBD1. CDR3 length: 18 amino acids. CDR1 is SGDLS, CDR2 YYNGEE, per germline. V lost 4 bases and J lost 5; bases outside the gene matches: 17. CDR3 DNA sequence: TGTGCCAGCAGCCACGGGACAGGGGACCGACAGAGGGGCGAGACCCAGTACTTC. As protein: CASSHGTGDRQRGETQYF. Drawing the rest from reference TRBV9 and TRBJ2-5, the complete variable domain is DSGVTQTPKHLITATGQRVTLRCSPRSGDLSVYWYQQSLDQGLQFLIQYYNGEERAKGNILERFSAQQFPDLHSELNLSSLELGDSALYFCASSHGTGDRQRGETQYFGPGTRLLVL.

The chain links TRBV27 to TRBJ2-1, with D perhaps matching TRBD1 (7 bases). V was clipped by 3 bases and J by 5 bases, with 14 bases between them. Germline V gene lookup returns CDR1 MNHEY and CDR2 SMNVEV (reference sequence). The CDR3 totals 15 residues. CDR3 nucleotide sequence: TGTGCCAGCAGTTTCTACGGAGGGGGCGACAATGAGCAGTTCTTC. This translates into CASSFYGGGDNEQFF.

The gene calls are TRBV13 and TRBJ1-2; TRBD1 agrees at 12 bases. The germline V gene has CDR1 PRHDT and CDR2 FYEKMQ (reference sequence). This CDR3 has 18 residues. V trimming: 5 bases; J trimming: 3 bases; junction bases outside the gene matches: 13. The chain's CDR3 is CASSPTRDRGRWDYGYTF. The CDR3 DNA reads TGTGCCAGCAGCCCAACCCGGGACAGGGGGCGCTGGGACTATGGCTACACCTTC. Full variable domain (rest looked up from reference TRBV13 and TRBJ1-2): AAGVIQSPRHLIKEKRETATLKCYPIPRHDTVYWYQQGPGQDPQFLISFYEKMQSDKGSIPDRFSAQQFSDYHSELNMSSLELGDSALYFCASSPTRDRGRWDYGYTFGSGTRLTVV.

The J gene is TRBJ2-7, the V gene TRBV9; TRBD2 matches 10 bases. Per the germline V gene, CDR1 is SGDLS and CDR2 is YYNGEE. J lost 2 bases, V lost 0 bases, and 11 bases had no gene match. The CDR3 loop spans 18 amino acids. The CDR3 nucleotides read TGTGCCAGCAGCGTAGCCGCTTCTTCTAGCGGGGGTACCTACGAGCAGTACTTC. It codes for CASSVAASSSGGTYEQYF.

This chain joins TRBV2 and TRBJ2-7; a possible D gene is TRBD1 (6 bases). This CDR3 has 14 amino acids. Germline CDR1 SNHLY, CDR2 FYNNEI. Trimming pared 0 bases from V and 3 bases from J, leaving 9 bases between. This chain's CDR3 is CASSEAGGFYEQYF. As DNA, the CDR3 is TGTGCCAGCAGTGAAGCAGGGGGATTCTACGAGCAGTACTTC.

This chain links TRBV7-6 with TRBJ2-7, with 9 bases lining up with TRBD1. The V gene's germline CDR1 is SGHVS and CDR2 FNYEAQ. V lost 5 bases, J lost 3 bases, and 5 bases stayed unmatched. CDR3 length: 14 amino acids. Here the CDR3 DNA reads TGTGCCAGCAGCGCGGCGGGACAGGGCTACGAGCAGTACTTC. As protein: CASSAAGQGYEQYF.

By sample share, this clone is medium-sized (0.01 to 0.1%). The chain combines TRBV6-4 with TRBJ2-1; 8 bases are shared with TRBD2. The CDR3 length is 13 residues. Germline assignment: CDR1 MRHNA and CDR2 SNTAGT. Losses at the gene ends were 6 bases for V and 6 bases for J; bases not matched to a gene: 4. DNA of the CDR3: TGTGCCAGCAGCCCCGGGACTAGCAATGAGCAGTTCTTC. It encodes CASSPGTSNEQFF.

This chain joins TRBV9 and TRBJ2-2; the D is unclear. The V gene's germline CDR1 is SGDLS and CDR2 YYNGEE. The V and J ends lost 0 bases and 1 base respectively, with 7 bases between them. The CDR3 is made up of 15 amino acids. CDR3 in amino acids: CASSVGLKNTGELFF. CDR3 bases: TGTGCCAGCAGCGTAGGACTTAAGAACACCGGGGAGCTGTTTTTT.

V is TRBV5-1 and J is TRBJ1-2; D is perhaps TRBD1 (5 bases). V lost 6 bases, J lost 3 bases, and 18 bases lay in between. Germline CDR1 reads SGHRS; CDR2 reads YFSETQ. The CDR3 extends over 15 amino acids. The CDR3 sequence: CASTGPIGGDYGYTF. The CDR3 nucleotides are TGCGCCAGCACGGGGCCGATCGGCGGGGACTATGGCTACACCTTC.

This CDR3 is CAWKVAGVEQYF. In nucleotides, the CDR3 is TGTGCCTGGAAGGTAGCGGGAGTCGAGCAGTACTTC. V is TRBV30 and J is TRBJ2-7; TRBD2 matches 9 bases. This CDR3 region has 12 residues. The trim removed 4 bases at V and 6 bases at J, leaving 4 bases unmatched. Germline V gives CDR1 GTSNPN, CDR2 SVGIG (reference sequence).

Note on this clone: The sample holds other DNA sequences that translate to the same CDR3. The chain combines TRBV9 with TRBJ2-4, with 8 positions matching TRBD2. The CDR3 is 16 residues long. Losses at the gene ends were 4 bases for V and 0 bases for J; bases not matched to a gene: 6. The germline V gene encodes CDR1 SGDLS and CDR2 YYNGEE. The CDR3 region has the DNA TGTGCCAGCAGCCCCCCGGGAGGGGAAGCCAAAAACATTCAGTACTTC. Residues: CASSPPGGEAKNIQYF.

The J gene is TRBJ2-7, the V gene TRBV11-2, with no clear D. Germline V gives CDR1 SGHAT, CDR2 FQNNGV. The ends were cut back, 2 bases at V and 4 bases at J, with 9 bases in the middle. The CDR3 contains 13 residues. CDR3 residues: CASSLSTSYEQYF. CDR3 bases: TGTGCCAGCAGCTTAAGTACAAGTTACGAGCAGTACTTC.